A selection of T cell receptor beta chains follows, all from one sample in a study of kidney transplant recipient with SARS-CoV-2 infection. TCRdb fed the reads into MiXCR, producing one record per CDR3 protein. The table shows under 250,000 distinct CDR3 sequences, with about 30% occurring only once. Sample: a blood sample, taken at baseline and on day 111 from a kidney transplant recipient. Every receptor here comes from a young adult male patient who had COVID-19 and was a kidney transplant recipient. Some of the T cells might come from the graft donor. CDR3s include the opening cysteine and the closing phenylalanine or tryptophan. Fields, in order: J gene, V gene, D gene, clone size, CDR3 protein, CDR3 DNA. A D gene is named only where the DNA matches it firmly. Some rows mark clone size as missing; the rest say once, few, many or name a class of expanded clone.

J gene: TRBJ1-2
V gene: TRBV7-6
D gene: .
clone size: .
CDR3 protein: CASSALAESRKTYGYTF
CDR3 DNA: TGTGCCAGCAGCGCATTGGCTGAATCTCGAAAGACCTATGGCTACACCTTC

J gene: TRBJ1-5
V gene: TRBV18
D gene: TRBD1
clone size: many
CDR3 protein: CASSPVRGGDQPQHF
CDR3 DNA: TGTGCCAGCTCACCGGTCAGGGGGGGAGATCAGCCCCAGCATTTT

J gene: TRBJ2-2
V gene: TRBV9
D gene: .
clone size: many
CDR3 protein: CASSLIVNTGELFF
CDR3 DNA: TGTGCCAGCAGCCTCATTGTGAACACCGGGGAGCTGTTTTTT

J gene: TRBJ1-2
V gene: TRBV20-1
D gene: TRBD1
clone size: many
CDR3 protein: CSATDRDYGYTF
CDR3 DNA: TGCAGTGCTACGGACAGGGACTATGGCTACACCTTC

J gene: TRBJ2-3
V gene: TRBV19
D gene: .
clone size: many
CDR3 protein: CASRNDGRITDTQYF
CDR3 DNA: TGTGCCAGTAGAAATGACGGGAGAATCACAGATACGCAGTATTTT

J gene: TRBJ1-2
V gene: TRBV5-1
D gene: TRBD1
clone size: many
CDR3 protein: CASSFGTVDYTF
CDR3 DNA: TGCGCCAGCAGCTTTGGGACAGTCGACTACACCTTC

J gene: TRBJ2-1
V gene: TRBV6-5
D gene: .
clone size: few
CDR3 protein: CASSYGRTNEQFF
CDR3 DNA: TGTGCCAGCAGTTATGGGCGGACGAATGAGCAGTTCTTC

J gene: TRBJ1-1
V gene: TRBV4-1
D gene: .
clone size: many
CDR3 protein: CASSQEVSNTEAFF
CDR3 DNA: TGCGCCAGCAGCCAAGAAGTCTCGAACACTGAAGCTTTCTTT

J gene: TRBJ1-2
V gene: TRBV7-6
D gene: .
clone size: few
CDR3 protein: CASSIRIESRKTYGYTF
CDR3 DNA: TGTGCCAGCAGCATAAGAATTGAATCTCGAAAGACCTATGGCTACACCTTC

J gene: TRBJ1-2
V gene: TRBV7-8
D gene: .
clone size: many
CDR3 protein: CASSLEQFTRKTYGYTF
CDR3 DNA: TGTGCCAGCAGCCTTGAACAGTTTACCCGAAAGACCTATGGCTACACCTTC

J gene: TRBJ2-1
V gene: TRBV2
D gene: TRBD2
clone size: many
CDR3 protein: CASSPVLAGGEQFF
CDR3 DNA: TGTGCCAGCAGTCCCGTGCTAGCGGGAGGTGAGCAGTTCTTC

J gene: TRBJ2-5
V gene: TRBV5-1
D gene: TRBD2
clone size: many
CDR3 protein: CASSRMGTSGLGETQYF
CDR3 DNA: TGCGCCAGCAGCCGAATGGGAACTAGCGGCCTCGGGGAGACCCAGTACTTC

J gene: TRBJ1-2
V gene: TRBV15
D gene: .
clone size: many
CDR3 protein: CATSAFARCGKTYGYTF
CDR3 DNA: TGTGCCACCAGCGCCTTTGCAAGGTGTGGAAAGACCTATGGCTACACCTTC

J gene: TRBJ2-7
V gene: TRBV28
D gene: .
clone size: many
CDR3 protein: CASSFWSGYEQYF
CDR3 DNA: TGTGCCAGCAGTTTCTGGTCCGGGTACGAGCAGTACTTC

J gene: TRBJ2-1
V gene: TRBV2
D gene: .
clone size: many
CDR3 protein: CASKVQGSYNEQFF
CDR3 DNA: TGTGCCAGCAAGGTACAGGGTTCCTACAATGAGCAGTTCTTC

J gene: TRBJ2-7
V gene: TRBV6-5
D gene: .
clone size: many
CDR3 protein: CASSSRGRAMGEQYF
CDR3 DNA: TGTGCCAGCAGTTCAAGGGGAAGGGCCATGGGCGAGCAGTACTTC

J gene: TRBJ1-2
V gene: TRBV5-1
D gene: .
clone size: many
CDR3 protein: CASSMSSVRKTYGYTF
CDR3 DNA: TGCGCCAGCTCTATGTCATCGGTTCGAAAGACCTATGGCTACACCTTC

J gene: TRBJ1-5
V gene: TRBV12-3/TRBV12-4
D gene: TRBD1
clone size: many
CDR3 protein: CASSKTGTGSPQHF
CDR3 DNA: TGTGCCAGCAGTAAGACCGGGACAGGGTCGCCCCAGCATTTT

J gene: TRBJ1-5
V gene: TRBV19
D gene: .
clone size: many
CDR3 protein: CASSGAATQPQHF
CDR3 DNA: TGTGCCAGTAGTGGAGCGGCAACTCAGCCCCAGCATTTT

J gene: TRBJ2-1
V gene: TRBV28
D gene: .
clone size: few
CDR3 protein: CAGTLEGPGTLYNEQFF
CDR3 DNA: TGTGCCGGCACTCTAGAGGGTCCGGGAACGCTTTACAATGAGCAGTTCTTC

J gene: TRBJ2-1
V gene: TRBV7-6
D gene: .
clone size: few
CDR3 protein: CASQLSGGTNEQFF
CDR3 DNA: TGTGCCAGCCAGCTTAGTGGAGGGACCAATGAGCAGTTCTTC

J gene: TRBJ1-5
V gene: TRBV19
D gene: .
clone size: many
CDR3 protein: CASSIIGKGQPQHF
CDR3 DNA: TGTGCCAGTAGTATAATAGGAAAGGGTCAGCCCCAGCATTTT

J gene: TRBJ1-2
V gene: TRBV5-3
D gene: .
clone size: .
CDR3 protein: CARQRRVVRKTYGHTF
CDR3 DNA: TGTGCCAGACAAAGGAGAGTGGTGAGAAAGACCTATGGCCACACCTTC

J gene: TRBJ2-1
V gene: TRBV2
D gene: .
clone size: many
CDR3 protein: CASSVGGYNEQFF
CDR3 DNA: TGTGCCAGCAGTGTTGGAGGTTACAATGAGCAGTTCTTC

J gene: TRBJ2-7
V gene: TRBV4-2
D gene: TRBD1
clone size: many
CDR3 protein: CASSQDSGTGVYEQYF
CDR3 DNA: TGTGCCAGCAGCCAAGATTCCGGGACAGGGGTCTACGAGCAGTACTTC

J gene: TRBJ2-5
V gene: TRBV7-2
D gene: .
clone size: .
CDR3 protein: CASSQFLQGYQETQYF
CDR3 DNA: TGTGCCAGCAGTCAATTTCTACAGGGTTACCAAGAGACCCAGTACTTC

J gene: TRBJ1-2
V gene: TRBV12-2
D gene: .
clone size: many
CDR3 protein: CASRKRMTPRKTYGYTF
CDR3 DNA: TGTGCAAGTCGCAAGCGAATGACTCCACGAAAGACCTATGGCTACACCTTC

J gene: TRBJ2-5
V gene: TRBV9
D gene: TRBD1
clone size: few
CDR3 protein: CASSVLGQSQETQYF
CDR3 DNA: TGTGCCAGCAGCGTCCTGGGACAGTCTCAAGAGACCCAGTACTTC

J gene: TRBJ2-1
V gene: TRBV20-1
D gene: .
clone size: many
CDR3 protein: CSASNDAPSEQFF
CDR3 DNA: TGCAGTGCTAGCAACGACGCCCCGTCTGAGCAGTTCTTC

J gene: TRBJ2-1
V gene: TRBV27
D gene: TRBD2
clone size: few
CDR3 protein: CASSFLGTSGSNEQFF
CDR3 DNA: TGTGCCAGCAGTTTTCTGGGGACTAGCGGAAGCAATGAGCAGTTCTTC

J gene: TRBJ2-3
V gene: TRBV6-2/TRBV6-3
D gene: TRBD1
clone size: .
CDR3 protein: CASSQTGGVRTDTQYF
CDR3 DNA: TGTGCCAGCAGTCAGACAGGGGGCGTAAGGACAGATACGCAGTATTTT

J gene: TRBJ1-2
V gene: TRBV5-5
D gene: .
clone size: many
CDR3 protein: CASRPLPGLDYGYTF
CDR3 DNA: TGTGCCAGCAGGCCACTCCCGGGTCTCGACTATGGCTACACCTTC

J gene: TRBJ2-5
V gene: TRBV28
D gene: TRBD2
clone size: .
CDR3 protein: CASTPGGQETQYF
CDR3 DNA: TGTGCCAGCACCCCCGGGGGGCAAGAGACCCAGTACTTC

J gene: TRBJ1-2
V gene: TRBV12-3/TRBV12-4
D gene: .
clone size: many
CDR3 protein: CASSSLCTAGKTYGYTF
CDR3 DNA: TGTGCCAGCAGTTCCCTTTGCACAGCAGGAAAGACCTATGGCTACACCTTC

J gene: TRBJ2-3
V gene: TRBV5-1
D gene: TRBD2
clone size: many
CDR3 protein: CASSLAAGRGDAQYF
CDR3 DNA: TGCGCCAGCAGCTTGGCCGCCGGGAGGGGGGACGCGCAGTATTTT

J gene: TRBJ1-2
V gene: TRBV8-2
D gene: .
clone size: many
CDR3 protein: CGSAVCDSRKTYGYTF
CDR3 DNA: TGTGGCAGTGCAGTGTGTGATAGCCGAAAGACCTATGGCTACACCTTC

J gene: TRBJ1-2
V gene: TRBV28
D gene: TRBD1
clone size: many
CDR3 protein: CASRTGQSYGYTF
CDR3 DNA: TGTGCCAGCAGGACGGGACAGAGCTATGGCTACACCTTC